A single T cell receptor beta chain is shown here with its context. Clones were sequenced by immunoSEQ multiplex PCR, and TCRdb holds only the in-frame ones, with some missing. The sample yields about 170,000 clones, 88% seen once. The entry originates in a study of blood T cell repertoires in COVID-19. The germline V gene encodes CDR1 KGHDR and CDR2 SFDVKD. Deletions cut 5 bases from V and 3 bases from J, with 16 bases between. This CDR3 has 16 amino acids. Material for sequencing was peripheral blood. This sequence was found in a man between 50 and 59 years old who had recovered from COVID-19. The genes are TRBV24-1 and TRBJ2-1, with D maybe TRBD1 (5 bases). The CDR3 is CATSATGRVHYNEQFF. Here the CDR3 DNA reads TGTGCCACCAGTGCCACAGGACGGGTTCACTACAATGAGCAGTTCTTC.